This entry features one T cell receptor (beta chain) sequence. Its antigen target is currently unknown. No per-base quality is available; no much larger clone lies one base away. The cohort consisted of 600 to 750 healthy bone marrow donors. All cohort members were sampled while nominally healthy, although unrecorded immune exposures were likely present. The donor tested CMV seronegative and was one of the 352 seronegative cohort members. Each donor provided a peripheral blood sample, and peripheral blood mononuclear cells were used for TCR beta sequencing. Genomic DNA extraction from the blood cell samples was performed with the Qiagen DNeasy Blood Extraction Kit. This sample was taken from a study of cytomegalovirus exposure and HLA in healthy donors (TCRdb year 2017). In the study overall: In an earlier analysis of 587 of the donors, around 300 Gb of sequence data and roughly 100 million unique TCR beta sequences from 150 million to 200 million T cells were reported. To predict cytomegalovirus infection status, the study combined high-throughput TCR immunosequencing, statistical association of individual TCRs with disease status, and machine learning. Along with the approximately 650-subject first cohort, a separate validation cohort of more than 90 different subjects was used. The number of donors typed differed by locus, with roughly 620-630 for A, B, C, DRB1 and DQB1, 522 for DQA1, 600 to 610 for DPA1, and about 450 for DPB1. An early release covering roughly 640 HLA-typed donors comprised about 290 gigabases of sequencing data and tens of millions of unique TCR sequences. In a later analysis, previously published TCR beta repertoires from about 670 donors were re-analyzed and high-resolution HLA genotyping was added so that TCR occurrence patterns could be studied. Among 350 to 400 genotyped donors of the cohort, an average of approximately 250,000 unique TCR beta nucleotide sequences were sequenced per donor, 15% to 20% of them non-productive. Both class I and class II loci were covered by HLA typing, at four-digit resolution. Several DR-DQ haplotypes were handled as single units for association and clustering, since linkage in the cohort was strong. Donor age, sex, ethnicity and CMV serostatus were compiled alongside the repertoire data. The study used immunosequencing to profile the T cell repertoires of about 670 subjects and linked those repertoires to cytomegalovirus serostatus. The study was designed to test whether signatures of past pathogen exposure could be identified by cataloging public T cell receptors. An earlier analysis of 587 of the donors used high-throughput TCR beta sequencing to judge whether each TCR beta V gene segment behaved as functional or pseudogenic. A later genetic analysis took genome-wide SNP genotypes for about 65% of the 666 donors and used that subset as a discovery cohort. Every discovery cohort repertoire had been produced on one sequencing platform. The genetic ancestry cluster associated with self-reported Caucasian donors included roughly four fifths of the roughly 400 genotyped donors. The later analysis used no new phenotypic data to find candidate immune exposures, relying instead on TCR beta sequences and their occurrence across donors.

The library relied on the immunoSEQ multiplex PCR assay. A mixture of 60 forward primers for TCR Vbeta segments and 13 reverse primers for TCR Jbeta segments was used in the multiplex PCR. The CDR3 region of rearranged TCR beta genes was amplified from genomic DNA with a multiplex PCR assay. The amplified TCR beta libraries were sequenced on the Illumina HiSeq System as 87-base-pair reads. As for the authors' bioinformatics: A later analysis tallied 75 million to 95 million unique TCR beta chains across the approximately 670 repertoires, and about 10 million of those chains were shared by two or more donors. Raw reads were error-corrected and collapsed into unique sequences by a nearest-neighbor algorithm in which closely related sequences were merged to remove PCR and sequencing errors. To assign V, D and J gene segments, CDR3 sequences were aligned to IMGT reference sequences. For a sequence to be retained, a match of at least six nucleotides was required to both a V gene segment and a J gene segment. Rearrangements were called productive when the CDR3 lacked stop codons and stayed in frame with V and J; all others were non-productive. Following IMGT convention, CDR3 was defined as the stretch from the second conserved V-encoded cysteine up to the conserved J-encoded phenylalanine. In an earlier analysis of around 600 of the donors, sequences lacking an unambiguous match to a single V gene segment were excluded. An earlier analysis of over 450 of the donors classified V segments as functional when productive rearrangements were above 56.7% and as segregating when the standard deviation between donors was above 5%. To diagnose cytomegalovirus status from the catalog of TCR beta chain sequences, a statistical classification framework was built. V and J gene assignment, in a later analysis, came from comparing TCR nucleotide sequences with IMGT/GENE-DB human TR gene sequences. A later analysis assigned CDR3 sequences and most-parsimonious VDJ recombination scenarios with the TCRdist pipeline. In a later analysis, each TCR beta chain was defined by its CDR3 amino acid sequence together with its V-gene family, and reads without a unique V-gene family were excluded. A later analysis removed 600 or so highly shared, low-generation-probability nucleotide sequences to deal with suspected cross-contamination and a sequencing artifact. In a later analysis, a clonal expansion index was calculated for each public chain from normalized within-repertoire ranks of inferred template counts. In a later analysis, generation probabilities were computed using a VDJ recombination model fitted to out-of-frame rearrangements, and the results were checked against IGoR. In a later analysis, TCR-TCR, TCR-HLA and TCR-CMV co-occurrence was scored with hypergeometric tests, and a repertoire-size bias correction was applied to TCR pairs. In a later analysis, false discovery rates were estimated by permuting HLA or CMV assignments 20 times. A later analysis grouped co-occurring TCRs with DBSCAN, adding TCRdist sequence similarity when clustering within HLA-allele-positive subsets. For co-occurrence clustering, repertoires with fewer than 30,000 or more than 120,000 public chains were excluded, along with five repertoires with anomalous nucleotide sharing. TCRdb obtained this table from immuneACCESS and retained in-frame rearrangements with V and J assigned. These tables miss some clones; where compared with another copy, unresolved V genes account for less than half of the shortfall, and the remainder is unexplained. D and trimming were read from the DNA, whereas the V and J calls and clone size are those reported in that table. Recorded for this sample are 150,000 to 200,000 clones; 81% of them occurred a single time. The top ten clonotypes cover approximately 2% of the sample.

Broad study findings and their caveats: In a later analysis, most CMV-associated TCR beta chains were found to appear HLA-restricted, with HLA associations seemingly driven largely by CMV exposure. According to a later genetic analysis, donors in an Asian-associated ancestry cluster had fewer N-insertions in productive TCRs than the roughly 700-donor mean. Only TCR beta chains were sequenced in this cohort, and the absence of alpha or paired-chain data limited detectable features. A further reported finding was that TCR beta sequences accurately predicted the HLA-A and HLA-B alleles for most subjects in the first cohort. When HLA alleles, especially DR and DQ, strongly co-occurred, TCR associations were difficult to assign to individual alleles. According to the authors, the approach could potentially be generalized to other disease states and immunological phenotypes. Some IMGT-functional V segments, including TRBV6-2 and TRBV6-3, could not be distinguished by the 87-base-pair reads and were therefore excluded. Most TCR sequences were observed very rarely across donors, whereas some public TCRs were present in many individuals. The earlier analysis of about 600 of the donors excluded some 16 rarely observed V segments, including chromosome 9 orphons, because counts were too low. A total of 164 TCR beta chains were listed by the study as associated with cytomegalovirus. In a later analysis, the rate of TCR association differed among HLA loci, with DRB1 alleles having the most associated TCRs and HLA-C alleles having the fewest. A cluster of highly shared sequence variants was judged likely to be a technical artifact of the sequencing pipeline. Linkage disequilibrium might explain the correlated functional status among segregating V segments, but an unknown experimental factor could not be ruled out. Immune exposure information for the cohort was limited to CMV serostatus. Compared with equally common non-associated chains, HLA-associated TCR beta chains in a later analysis were more clonally expanded and had lower generation probabilities. In a later genetic analysis, a missense DCLRE1C variant was associated with V-gene and J-gene trimming of TCR beta chains, and the association was replicated in an independent cohort. Specific HLA alleles were associated with 16,951 TCR beta sequences at a false discovery rate of 0.05 in a later analysis. HLA typing was unavailable for some donors at each locus, so association tests used only the typed subset. An earlier analysis of approximately 570 of the donors showed that most TCR beta V segments appeared in productive rearrangements either about 87% or about 30% of the time, which broadly matched IMGT annotations. In a later analysis, several top co-occurrence clusters were reported to appear linked to parvovirus B19, influenza, CMV and Epstein-Barr virus. Three of the identified cytomegalovirus-associated TCR beta chains were confirmed in vitro to be specific for cytomegalovirus antigens. The presence/absence analyses assumed that sequencing depth was roughly uniform across donors, and that assumption may not be true. In both the original and validation cohorts, the classifier was reported to diagnose cytomegalovirus status with high specificity and sensitivity.

CDR1 and CDR2, looked up from the germline V gene (reference sequence), are LNHDA and SQIVND. V was cut back by 7 bases and J by 0 bases, leaving a gap of 9 bases between them. Including the terminal cysteine and phenylalanine, the CDR3 comprises 14 residues. CDR3 DNA is the only sequence kept; it has 42 bases, read in frame from the first base. This clonotype was obtained from a man between 18 and 29 years old in good health and CMV-seronegative. Recombination linked TRBV19 to TRBJ1-4; a confident D gene designation cannot be given. Sequencing was performed on PBMCs. The encoded CDR3 is CASKQLATNEKLFF. At the DNA level, the sequence is TGTGCCAGTAAACAGTTAGCAACTAATGAAAAACTGTTTTTT.